These 15 T cell receptor beta chains originate from one sample sequenced in a study of blood T cell repertoires in COVID-19. Profiled with immunoSEQ multiplex PCR; TCRdb holds only in-frame clones, not every one. This sample has under 350,000 clones, with around nine tenths found just once. Sequencing was performed on peripheral blood. The receptors shown here come from a man aged 45-65 years with acute or convalescent COVID-19.

The rearrangement uses TRBV2 and TRBJ1-1; perhaps TRBD1 as D (5 bases). The CDR3 covers 13 residues. Germline values: CDR1 SNHLY, CDR2 FYNNEI. Trimming removed 4 bases from V and 4 bases from J, with 10 bases in between. DNA for the CDR3: TGTGCCAGCAGTGGGGGGGTTGCCACTGAAGCTTTCTTT. It translates to CASSGGVATEAFF.

The V and J genes are TRBV29-1 and TRBJ1-2, with TRBD1 identical over 11 bases. The CDR3 has 15 amino acids. J was trimmed by 1 base and V by 1 base; bases with no gene match: 2. Germline assignment: CDR1 SQVTM and CDR2 ANQGSEA. CDR3 in amino acids: CSVEGGTGGNYGYTF. The CDR3 bases are TGCAGCGTTGAAGGTGGGACAGGGGGTAACTATGGCTACACCTTC.

The V call is TRBV6-5, the J call TRBJ1-1; 8 nucleotides match TRBD1. Germline V gene lookup returns CDR1 MNHEY and CDR2 SVGAGI. This CDR3 has 13 residues. V was pared by 4 bases and J by 7 bases, with 5 bases of the junction left unmatched. In DNA, the CDR3 is TGTGCCAGCAGTTTCCCAGGGGGCGGTGAAGCTTTCTTT. Encoded protein: CASSFPGGGEAFF.

The rearrangement links TRBV5-4 to TRBJ1-6, with 9 bases aligning to TRBD1. CDR1 is SGHNT and CDR2 is YYREEE in the germline V gene (reference sequence). Trimming removed 4 bases from V and 8 bases from J; junction bases left unmatched: 7. The CDR3 contains 15 residues. CDR3 sequence (DNA): TGTGCCAGCAGCGGTACAGGGGGCGCTTATTCACCCCTCCACTTT. Amino acids: CASSGTGGAYSPLHF.

CDR3 region: CASSRTGGEQFF. CDR3 coding DNA: TGTGCCAGTAGCCGTACAGGGGGCGAGCAGTTCTTC. The genes are TRBV19 and TRBJ2-1; 9 positions match TRBD1. Losses at the gene ends were 6 bases for V and 10 bases for J; bases not matched to a gene: 4. Germline V gene data show CDR1 as LNHDA and CDR2 as SQIVND (reference sequence). This CDR3 has 12 residues. Using reference TRBV19 and TRBJ2-1 for the parts outside the CDR3, the full variable domain is DGGITQSPKYLFRKEGQNVTLSCEQNLNHDAMYWYRQDPGQGLRLIYYSQIVNDFQKGDIAEGYSVSREKKESFPLTVTSAQKNPTAFYLCASSRTGGEQFFGPGTRLTVL.

The rearrangement uses TRBV12-3 or TRBV12-4 and TRBJ2-2; D is unresolved. The V gene lost 7 bases and the J gene lost 2 bases, with 8 bases spanning the gap. This CDR3 is 13 amino acids long. CDR3 amino acids: CASTFFNTGELFF. CDR3 sequence (DNA): TGTGCCAGCACCTTCTTTAACACCGGGGAGCTGTTTTTT.

The CDR3 sequence: CASSLRGNSPLHF. The DNA of the CDR3 is TGTGCCAGCAGTTTAAGAGGGAATTCACCCCTCCACTTT. V usage is TRBV12-3 or TRBV12-4 and J usage is TRBJ1-6; D is uncertain. The CDR3 spans 13 residues. Trimming pared 2 bases from V and 7 bases from J, leaving 6 bases between.

The chain couples TRBV3-1 (or the pseudogene TRBV3-2) to TRBJ1-2; TRBD1 aligns across 7 bases. The CDR3 spans 14 residues. Trimming cost V 1 base and J 5 bases; bases outside gene matches: 4. The germline V gene has CDR1 LGHDT and CDR2 YNNKEL (reference sequence). The CDR3 is CASSQGGTAYGYTF. The CDR3 coding sequence is TGTGCCAGCAGCCAAGGGGGGACAGCGTATGGCTACACCTTC.

CDR3 DNA sequence: TGTGCCAGCAGCCCTACTAGCGGAGGGGAGACCCAGTACTTC. This codes for CASSPTSGGETQYF. The chain uses TRBV11-3 and TRBJ2-5; 8 nucleotides line up with TRBD2. J gave up 5 bases and V 5 bases, and 7 bases lay outside the gene matches. Per the germline V gene, CDR1 is SGHNT and CDR2 is YENEEA. The CDR3 length is 14 residues.

This chain links TRBV7-2 with TRBJ2-3, with 7 bases lining up with TRBD2. With V trimmed by 3 bases and J by 3 bases, 0 bases remained unmatched. The germline V gene has CDR1 SGHTA and CDR2 FQGNSA. This CDR3 spans 13 amino acids. The CDR3 sequence is CASSLGGTDTQYF. The CDR3, as DNA: TGTGCCAGCAGCTTGGGGGGGACAGATACGCAGTATTTT.

This clone was observed once. This rearrangement joins TRBV6-6 to TRBJ1-2, with no clear D. Germline loops: CDR1 MNHNY, CDR2 SVGAGI (reference sequence). The CDR3 loop spans 11 amino acids. The V end was cut by 6 bases, the J end by 6 bases, with 8 bases between. The CDR3 sequence is CASRAPDGYTF. DNA for the CDR3: TGTGCCAGCAGGGCCCCTGATGGCTACACCTTC.

The chain uses TRBV7-3 and TRBJ2-3; no firm D call. In germline, CDR1 is SGHTA, CDR2 FQGTGA. The CDR3 consists of 15 residues. With 3 bases removed from V and 0 bases from J, the gap between germline ends came to 10 bases. The CDR3 nucleotides read TGTGCCAGCAGCTTTAGACTGGCTAGCACAGATACGCAGTATTTT. Its translation is CASSFRLASTDTQYF.

CDR3 in DNA: TGCGCCAGCAGTGACCGGACAAGGTCCCTAAGGAATAATTCACCCCTCCACTTT. Protein: CASSDRTRSLRNNSPLHF. This chain connects TRBV10-2 to TRBJ1-6, with D possibly TRBD1 on 5 matching bases. The CDR3 totals 18 residues. Germline assignment: CDR1 WSHSY and CDR2 SAAADI. Trimming stripped 3 bases from V and 5 bases from J, with 20 bases between.

CDR3: CASSGGVRGRVDEQFF. As DNA, the CDR3 is TGTGCCAGCAGTGGCGGAGTCAGGGGGCGAGTCGATGAGCAGTTCTTC. The J gene is TRBJ2-1, the V gene TRBV2; 8 nucleotides agree with TRBD1. This CDR3 contains 16 residues. V lost 4 bases, J lost 8 bases, and 13 bases stayed unmatched. Germline assignment: CDR1 SNHLY and CDR2 FYNNEI.

The rearrangement joins TRBV4-1 to TRBJ2-1; perhaps TRBD2 as D (5 bases). Germline V gene lookup returns CDR1 MGHRA and CDR2 YSYEKL. This CDR3 is 13 amino acids long. Trimming stripped 0 bases from V and 10 bases from J, with 10 bases between. DNA of the CDR3: TGCGCCAGCAGCCAAGATTGGGAGACAGAGCAGTTCTTC. It is translated as CASSQDWETEQFF.